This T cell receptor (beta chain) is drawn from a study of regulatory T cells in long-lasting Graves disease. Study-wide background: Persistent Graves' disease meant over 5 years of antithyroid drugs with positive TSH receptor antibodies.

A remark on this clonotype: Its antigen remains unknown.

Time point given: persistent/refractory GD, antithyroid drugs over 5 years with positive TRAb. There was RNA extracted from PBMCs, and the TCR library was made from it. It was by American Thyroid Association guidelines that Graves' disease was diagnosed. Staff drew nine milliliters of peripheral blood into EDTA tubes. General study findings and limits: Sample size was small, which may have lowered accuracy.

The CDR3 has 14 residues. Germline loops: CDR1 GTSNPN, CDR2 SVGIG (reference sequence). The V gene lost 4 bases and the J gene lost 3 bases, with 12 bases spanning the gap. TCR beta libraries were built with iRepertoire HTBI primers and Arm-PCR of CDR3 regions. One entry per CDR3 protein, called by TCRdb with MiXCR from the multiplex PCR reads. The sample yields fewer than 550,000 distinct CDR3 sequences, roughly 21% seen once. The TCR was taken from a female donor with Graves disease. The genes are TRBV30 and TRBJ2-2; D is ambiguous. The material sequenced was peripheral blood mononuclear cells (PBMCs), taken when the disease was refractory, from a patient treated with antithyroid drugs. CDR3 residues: CAWTRYTDTGELFF. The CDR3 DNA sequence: TGTGCCTGGACGCGCTACACGGACACCGGGGAGCTGTTTTTT.